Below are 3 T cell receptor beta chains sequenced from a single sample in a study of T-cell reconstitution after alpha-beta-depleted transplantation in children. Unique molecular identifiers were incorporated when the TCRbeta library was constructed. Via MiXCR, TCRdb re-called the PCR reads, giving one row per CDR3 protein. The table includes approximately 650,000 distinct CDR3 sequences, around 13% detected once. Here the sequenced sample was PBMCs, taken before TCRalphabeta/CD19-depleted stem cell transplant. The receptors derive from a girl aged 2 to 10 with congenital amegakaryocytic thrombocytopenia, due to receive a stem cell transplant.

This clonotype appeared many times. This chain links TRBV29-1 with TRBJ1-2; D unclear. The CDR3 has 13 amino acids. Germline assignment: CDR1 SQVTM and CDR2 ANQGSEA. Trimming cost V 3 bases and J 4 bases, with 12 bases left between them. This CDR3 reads CSVELASAYGYTF. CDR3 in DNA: TGCAGCGTTGAGCTAGCCTCTGCCTATGGCTACACCTTC.

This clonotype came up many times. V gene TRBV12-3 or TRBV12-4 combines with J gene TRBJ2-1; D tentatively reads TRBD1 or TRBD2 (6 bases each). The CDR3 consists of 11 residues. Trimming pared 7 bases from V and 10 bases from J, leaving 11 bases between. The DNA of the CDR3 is TGTGCCAGCACCACAGGGAGGGAGCAGTTCTTC. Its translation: CASTTGREQFF.

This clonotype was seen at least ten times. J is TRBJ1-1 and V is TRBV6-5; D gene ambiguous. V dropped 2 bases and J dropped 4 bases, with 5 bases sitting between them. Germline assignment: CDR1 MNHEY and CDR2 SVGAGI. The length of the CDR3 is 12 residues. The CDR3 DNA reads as TGTGCCAGCAGTTACCCCCCCACTGAAGCTTTCTTT. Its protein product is CASSYPPTEAFF.